These T cell receptor beta chains were read from a single sample in a study of blood T cell repertoires in COVID-19. TCRdb's copy holds only in-frame clones and misses some; the assay was immunoSEQ multiplex PCR. The sample yields 110,000 to 150,000 clones, about 89% seen once. Sample: peripheral blood. The origin of the receptors is a man between 60 and 70 years old with active or convalescent COVID-19. The CDR3 runs from the conserved cysteine through the conserved F or W. D genes are given only for firm matches. Clone size is stated in some rows and not others, as once, few, many or a class when expanded.

clone size	D gene	V gene	CDR3 length	J gene	CDR3 protein	CDR3 DNA
.	TRBD2	TRBV6-5	13	TRBJ2-7	CASTAGGLYEQYF	TGTGCCAGCACAGCGGGAGGTCTCTACGAGCAGTACTTC
few	.	TRBV4-2	14	TRBJ1-1	CASSHPTVNTEAFF	TGTGCCAGCAGCCACCCGACAGTGAACACTGAAGCTTTCTTT
.	TRBD1	TRBV6-5	14	TRBJ1-2	CASSPDREDYGYTF	TGTGCCAGCAGTCCTGACAGGGAAGACTATGGCTACACCTTC
few	TRBD1	TRBV4-1	15	TRBJ2-7	CASSPIGGQGGEQYF	TGCGCCAGCAGCCCAATAGGGGGACAGGGCGGCGAGCAGTACTTC
.	.	TRBV3-1/TRBV3-2	13	TRBJ2-1	CASSQRDFNEQFF	TGTGCCAGCAGCCAAAGGGACTTCAATGAGCAGTTCTTC
few	.	TRBV7-2	14	TRBJ1-2	CASSEGGAISGYTF	TGTGCCAGCAGCGAAGGGGGGGCTATTAGCGGCTACACCTTC
once	.	TRBV7-9	15	TRBJ1-4	CASSPLQGTYEKLFF	TGTGCCAGCAGCCCGCTTCAGGGGACCTATGAAAAACTGTTTTTT
.	.	TRBV7-9	13	TRBJ1-2	CASSSRRGSGYTF	TGTGCCAGCAGCTCAAGGAGGGGCTCGGGCTACACCTTC
.	.	TRBV9	17	TRBJ2-2	CASSPLSWGEETGELFF	TGTGCCAGCAGTCCCCTCTCTTGGGGGGAAGAGACCGGGGAGCTGTTTTTT
once	.	TRBV16	13	TRBJ1-4	CASSHRGAEKLFF	TGTGCCAGCAGCCATAGAGGTGCCGAAAAACTGTTTTTT
.	.	TRBV12-3/TRBV12-4	12	TRBJ1-5	CASSREEQPQHF	TGTGCCAGCAGTCGGGAGGAACAGCCCCAGCATTTT
.	.	TRBV14	16	TRBJ2-5	CASSPFRLLSQETQYF	TGTGCCAGCAGCCCGTTCAGACTGTTATCTCAAGAGACCCAGTACTTC
.	.	TRBV28	16	TRBJ2-5	CASSSSATKSQETQYF	TGTGCCAGCAGTTCATCCGCCACTAAGTCCCAAGAGACCCAGTACTTC
once	.	TRBV7-6	15	TRBJ2-2	CASSPLSGNTGELFF	TGTGCCAGCAGCCCGCTTTCGGGGAACACCGGGGAGCTGTTTTTT
.	TRBD1	TRBV3-1/TRBV3-2	15	TRBJ1-2	CASSQDATGGNGYTF	TGTGCCAGCAGCCAAGACGCGACAGGGGGTAATGGCTACACCTTC
.	.	TRBV4-2	12	TRBJ2-3	CASSLRGDTQYF	TGTGCCAGCAGCTTGCGGGGCGATACGCAGTATTTT
.	.	TRBV4-2	15	TRBJ1-1	CASSQVNGGGTEAFF	TGTGCCAGCAGCCAAGTGAACGGCGGCGGCACTGAAGCTTTCTTT
many	TRBD1	TRBV7-9	15	TRBJ1-4	CASSPRQGRDEKLFF	TGTGCCAGCAGCCCAAGACAGGGGAGGGATGAAAAACTGTTTTTT
.	.	TRBV4-1	13	TRBJ1-4	CASSRATNEKLFF	TGCGCCAGCAGCCGAGCAACTAATGAAAAACTGTTTTTT
.	.	TRBV7-6	16	TRBJ1-4	CASSLLPASTNEKLFF	TGTGCCAGCAGCTTATTACCCGCGTCGACTAATGAAAAACTGTTTTTT
.	.	TRBV3-1/TRBV3-2	16	TRBJ1-5	CASSQDRAGLGQPQHF	TGTGCCAGCAGCCAAGATAGGGCAGGGCTGGGACAGCCCCAGCATTTT
.	TRBD1	TRBV6-5	13	TRBJ2-7	CASSPTGGWEQYF	TGTGCCAGCAGTCCTACAGGGGGCTGGGAGCAGTACTTC
.	TRBD1	TRBV7-9	13	TRBJ1-5	CASSPQGDQPQHF	TGTGCCAGCAGCCCACAGGGGGATCAGCCCCAGCATTTT
few	.	TRBV7-9	15	TRBJ2-2	CASSFRDMNTGELFF	TGTGCCAGCAGCTTCCGGGACATGAACACCGGGGAGCTGTTTTTT
.	.	TRBV6-1	12	TRBJ2-1	CASSEGQGRQFF	TGTGCCAGCAGTGAAGGTCAGGGAAGACAGTTCTTC
.	.	TRBV7-9	14	TRBJ2-1	CASRTPSSYNEQFF	TGTGCCAGCAGAACCCCGAGCTCCTACAATGAGCAGTTCTTC
.	.	TRBV18	13	TRBJ2-3	CASSPSRTDTQYF	TGTGCCAGCTCACCCTCGAGAACAGATACGCAGTATTTT
few	.	TRBV19	13	TRBJ1-1	CASISAQGTEAFF	TGTGCCAGTATTTCCGCCCAGGGCACTGAAGCTTTCTTT
.	TRBD2	TRBV6-5	15	TRBJ2-5	CASSKTSGGRETQYF	TGTGCCAGCAGTAAGACTAGCGGGGGAAGAGAGACCCAGTACTTC
.	.	TRBV12-3/TRBV12-4	13	TRBJ2-4	CASSLSPSRIQYF	TGTGCCAGCAGTTTGTCCCCCTCTAGGATTCAGTACTTC
.	TRBD1	TRBV5-1	14	TRBJ1-2	CASSLAQGQDGYTF	TGCGCCAGCAGCTTGGCACAGGGGCAGGATGGCTACACCTTC